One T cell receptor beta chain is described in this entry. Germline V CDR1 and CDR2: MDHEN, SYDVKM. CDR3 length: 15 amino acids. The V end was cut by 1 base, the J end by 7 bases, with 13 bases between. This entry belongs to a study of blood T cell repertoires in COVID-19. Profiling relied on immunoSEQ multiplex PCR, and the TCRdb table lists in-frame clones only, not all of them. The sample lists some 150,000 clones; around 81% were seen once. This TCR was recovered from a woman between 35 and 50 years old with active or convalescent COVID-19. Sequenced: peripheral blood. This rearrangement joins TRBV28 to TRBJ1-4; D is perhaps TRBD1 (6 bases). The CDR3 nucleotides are TGTGCCAGCAGTTTATATACAGGGAATGGTGAAAAACTGTTTTTT. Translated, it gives CASSLYTGNGEKLFF.